The 26 T cell receptor beta chains in this list originate from one sample, sequenced in a study of T cell responses to AZD1222 COVID-19 vaccine (dated by TCRdb to the early 2020s). Receptor amplification or capture employed the immunoSEQ multiplex PCR assay. TCRdb mirrors the immuneACCESS table, restricted to in-frame sequences. Some clones are absent from its copies; in checked studies, under half trace to an unresolved V gene, and the reason for the others is unknown. This sample has 120,000 or so clones in its table, and roughly nine tenths of those were observed once. Approximately 1.5% of the sample belongs to the ten largest clones. What this sample's time point label stands for: baseline before first vaccination. Sequencing used peripheral blood, obtained on day 0 of AZD1222 vaccination. Receptors originate from an adult in good health.

The rearrangement links TRBV27 to TRBJ1-5; TRBD1 aligns across 7 bases. CDR3 length equals 15 residues. CDR1 and CDR2 from the germline V gene are MNHEY and SMNVEV (reference sequence). V lost 2 bases and J lost 5; bases outside the gene matches: 6. The DNA of the CDR3 is TGTGCCAGCAGTTTAGTCGGAGGGGGCTATCAGCCCCAGCATTTT. Residues: CASSLVGGGYQPQHF.

The CDR3 loop is CANYEQYF. The DNA of the CDR3 is TGTGCCAACTACGAGCAGTACTTC. The rearrangement uses TRBV9 and TRBJ2-7; no firm D call. Germline CDR1 and CDR2: SGDLS and YYNGEE. Trimming took off 9 bases at V and 3 bases at J, with 1 base between the two ends. This CDR3 comprises 8 residues.

The V gene is TRBV4-2, the J gene TRBJ2-7, with 12 bases that match TRBD2. This CDR3 has 16 amino acids. V gave up 1 base and J gave up 0 bases; unmatched junction bases: 1. Germline V lookup: CDR1 LGHNA, CDR2 YNFKEQ. The CDR3 sequence is CASSQGLAGASYEQYF. The CDR3 DNA follows: TGTGCCAGCAGCCAAGGACTAGCGGGGGCCTCCTACGAGCAGTACTTC.

V is TRBV19 and J is TRBJ1-2; no firm D call. Deletions cut 6 bases from V and 8 bases from J, with 19 bases between. The CDR3 is 14 residues long. From germline, CDR1 is LNHDA and CDR2 SQIVND (reference sequence). The CDR3 DNA reads TGTGCCAGTAGCCAAAGGTCGACATGGGTAGGCTACACCTTC. Its translation is CASSQRSTWVGYTF.

The chain links TRBV7-9 to TRBJ1-4; a possible D gene is TRBD1 (5 bases). CDR1 is SEHNR and CDR2 is FQNEAQ in the germline V gene (reference sequence). There are 15 residues in the CDR3. Trimming removed 1 base at V and 8 bases at J, with 14 bases between. The CDR3 spells CASSLGLPGTEKLFF. CDR3 in DNA: TGTGCCAGCAGCTTAGGACTTCCAGGGACGGAAAAACTGTTTTTT.

The gene calls are TRBV5-6 and TRBJ1-1, with D perhaps matching TRBD1 (5 bases). The CDR3 spans 14 residues. The V end was cut by 4 bases, the J end by 1 base, with 11 bases between. Germline values: CDR1 SGHDT, CDR2 YYEEEE. The CDR3 loop reads CASSGLDRNTEAFF. The CDR3 region has the DNA TGTGCCAGCAGCGGGCTTGACAGGAACACTGAAGCTTTCTTT.

The chain is built from TRBV5-4 and TRBJ2-1; 12 bases match TRBD2. Looked up from germline, CDR1 is SGHNT and CDR2 is YYREEE (reference sequence). The CDR3 length is 16 residues. Trimming took 1 base from V and 8 from J; bases not matched to a gene: 7. In DNA, the CDR3 is TGTGCCAGCAGCTTGCCTAGCGGGGGGGCATCCGATGAGCAGTTCTTC. This translates into CASSLPSGGASDEQFF.

This rearrangement joins TRBV5-1 to TRBJ2-3, with 7 bases that match TRBD2. The CDR3 consists of 15 residues. The V segment lost 4 bases and the J segment 4 bases; nucleotides outside the gene matches: 9. Germline V lookup: CDR1 SGHRS, CDR2 YFSETQ. The CDR3 region is CASSLSGVGADTQYF. The CDR3 nucleotides read TGCGCCAGCAGCCTAAGCGGGGTAGGGGCAGATACGCAGTATTTT.

The J gene is TRBJ1-2, the V gene TRBV6-5, with D unresolved. CDR3 size: 13 residues. Germline CDR1 is MNHEY and CDR2 is SVGAGI. Trimming pared 6 bases from V and 8 bases from J, leaving 16 bases between. This chain's CDR3 is CASSLMGLGGYTF. CDR3 nucleotide sequence: TGTGCCAGCAGCCTCATGGGCCTGGGGGGCTACACCTTC.

The CDR3 loop reads CASSSGQGYTEAFF. The CDR3 nucleotides read TGTGCCAGCAGCTCGGGACAGGGATACACTGAAGCTTTCTTT. The rearrangement uses TRBV7-9 and TRBJ1-1; TRBD1 agrees at 9 bases. The CDR3 is 14 residues long. CDR1 and CDR2 (germline): SEHNR, FQNEAQ (reference sequence). Trimming at V came to 4 bases and at J to 3 bases, leaving 3 bases not matched to a gene.

In DNA, the CDR3 is TGTGCCAGCAGCGGAGTCGGGACAGCCCGTTACAATGAGCAGTTCTTC. The encoded protein is CASSGVGTARYNEQFF. The chain is built from TRBV9 and TRBJ2-1, with 7 bases matching TRBD1. V was pared by 3 bases and J by 4 bases, with 10 bases of the junction left unmatched. The CDR3 is made up of 16 amino acids. Germline CDR1 SGDLS, CDR2 YYNGEE.

V is TRBV6-5 and J is TRBJ2-7, with TRBD1 matching 9 bases. Germline loops: CDR1 MNHEY, CDR2 SVGAGI. This CDR3 region has 14 residues. Trimming took 2 bases from V and 4 from J; bases not matched to a gene: 3. CDR3: CASSYGTGRYEQYF. The DNA for the CDR3 is TGTGCCAGCAGTTACGGGACAGGGCGGTACGAGCAGTACTTC.

The gene calls are TRBV2 and TRBJ1-1, with a weak D call TRBD1 (5 bases). Germline CDR1 and CDR2: SNHLY and FYNNEI. The CDR3 loop spans 14 amino acids. V lost 6 bases, J lost 1 base, and 12 bases lay in between. In DNA, the CDR3 is TGTGCCAGCAGGAAGGGGCGGACGAACACTGAAGCTTTCTTT. This translates into CASRKGRTNTEAFF.

This chain joins TRBV7-2 and TRBJ2-3; D may be TRBD2 (5 bases). Germline CDR1 SGHTA, CDR2 FQGNSA. Between the trimmed V and J ends, which lost 6 bases and 3 bases, there was a span of 13 bases. The CDR3 is 14 residues long. The chain's CDR3 is CASSKVGETDTQYF. As DNA, the CDR3 is TGTGCCAGCAGTAAAGTTGGGGAGACAGATACGCAGTATTTT. Full variable domain (outside the CDR3, taken from reference TRBV7-2 and TRBJ2-3): GAGVSQSPSNKVTEKGKDVELRCDPISGHTALYWYRQSLGQGLEFLIYFQGNSAPDKSGLPSDRFSAERTGGSVSTLTIQRTQQEDSAVYLCASSKVGETDTQYFGPGTRLTVL.

This clone has just one count. The chain couples TRBV7-2 to TRBJ2-7, with D possibly matching TRBD2 (5 bases). Per germline, CDR1 SGHTA and CDR2 FQGNSA. V lost 2 bases, J lost 6 bases, and 14 bases lay in between. CDR3 length equals 14 residues. DNA of the CDR3: TGTGCCAGCAGCTTAATACGGGGATCCACCGAGCAGTACTTC. Translating gives CASSLIRGSTEQYF.

The V and J genes are TRBV18 and TRBJ1-2; D gene uncertain. The CDR3 sequence is 15 residues long. V lost 6 bases and J lost 4, with 18 bases in between. The germline gives CDR1 KGHSH, CDR2 LQKENI. The DNA of the CDR3 is TGTGCCAGCTCCCACGACCAAACTACCATCTATGGCTACACCTTC. This codes for CASSHDQTTIYGYTF.

The chain links TRBV28 to TRBJ2-3, with D perhaps matching TRBD1 (6 bases). CDR3 size: 15 residues. The ends were cut back, 5 bases at V and 2 bases at J, with 14 bases in the middle. The germline gives CDR1 MDHEN, CDR2 SYDVKM. This chain's CDR3 is CASSIRGDHTDTQYF. The CDR3 nucleotides are TGTGCCAGCAGTATCAGGGGCGACCACACAGATACGCAGTATTTT. Filled out from reference TRBV28 and TRBJ2-3, the complete variable domain reads DVKVTQSSRYLVKRTGEKVFLECVQDMDHENMFWYRQDPGLGLRLIYFSYDVKMKEKGDIPEGYSVSREKKERFSLILESASTNQTSMYLCASSIRGDHTDTQYFGPGTRLTVL.

This clone showed up just once. This chain links TRBV7-2 with TRBJ1-5; D is ambiguous. Trimming removed 0 bases from V and 4 bases from J, with 10 bases in between. The CDR3 runs to 15 residues. Germline V lookup: CDR1 SGHTA, CDR2 FQGNSA. In DNA, the CDR3 is TGTGCCAGCAGCTTAGCGGGCAGGCTAAATCAGCCCCAGCATTTT. This sequence encodes CASSLAGRLNQPQHF.

The genes are TRBV7-2 and TRBJ2-3; 8 nucleotides match TRBD2. After removal of 7 bases from V and 4 bases from J, the junction contained 4 bases not matched to a gene. The V gene's germline CDR1 is SGHTA and CDR2 FQGNSA. The CDR3 consists of 13 residues. CDR3 amino acids: CASNSGGPDTQYF. In nucleotides, the CDR3 is TGTGCCAGCAACTCGGGGGGGCCAGATACGCAGTATTTT.

The chain carries TRBV19 and TRBJ2-5; no reliable D call. V dropped 4 bases and J dropped 2 bases, with 8 bases sitting between them. The CDR3 runs 13 residues. CDR1 is LNHDA and CDR2 is SQIVND in the germline V gene (reference sequence). The CDR3 loop is CASSTDQQETQYF. Here the CDR3 DNA reads TGTGCCAGTAGTACCGACCAACAAGAGACCCAGTACTTC.

V gene TRBV15 combines with J gene TRBJ1-6, with a possible D match to TRBD1 (6 bases). This CDR3 has 14 amino acids. The germline CDR1 and CDR2 sequences are LNHNV and YYDKDF (reference sequence). V was shortened by 7 bases and J by 9 bases, with 16 bases between the two germline ends. CDR3: CATTDRTVGSPLHF. For the CDR3, the DNA is TGTGCCACCACCGATCGGACAGTGGGTTCACCCCTCCACTTT.

This clone appeared a single time. V usage is TRBV2 and J usage is TRBJ2-5; possibly TRBD1 for D (6 bases). CDR1 SNHLY and CDR2 FYNNEI come from the germline V gene. V was cut by 6 bases and J by 5 bases, with 10 bases left in between. The CDR3 loop spans 12 amino acids. CDR3 loop: CASRQGRETQYF. CDR3 in DNA: TGTGCCAGCAGACAGGGCAGGGAGACCCAGTACTTC. Variable domain in full (rest from reference TRBV2 and TRBJ2-5): EPEVTQTPSHQVTQMGQEVILRCVPISNHLYFYWYRQILGQKVEFLVSFYNNEISEKSEIFDDQFSVERPDGSNFTLKIRSTKLEDSAMYFCASRQGRETQYFGPGTRLLVL.

V and J are TRBV7-9 and TRBJ2-2; D might be TRBD2 (6 bases). The CDR3 consists of 17 residues. Trimming shortened V by 2 bases and J by 0 bases, and 13 bases separated the two germline ends. Germline assignment: CDR1 SEHNR and CDR2 FQNEAQ (reference sequence). In nucleotides, the CDR3 is TGTGCCAGCAGCTTACTAATGGGGGGAGCGAACACCGGGGAGCTGTTTTTT. Encoded protein: CASSLLMGGANTGELFF. Variable domain in full (rest from reference TRBV7-9 and TRBJ2-2): DTGVSQNPRHKITKRGQNVTFRCDPISEHNRLYWYRQTLGQGPEFLTYFQNEAQLEKSRLLSDRFSAERPKGSFSTLEIQRTEQGDSAMYLCASSLLMGGANTGELFFGEGSRLTVL.

The CDR3 DNA reads as TGTGCCACCAGCAGAGGTGCGGAGGGTCTGGGCTACACCTTC. Residues: CATSRGAEGLGYTF. V usage is TRBV15 and J usage is TRBJ1-2; no reliable D call. CDR1 is LNHNV, CDR2 YYDKDF, per germline (reference sequence). Trimming stripped 1 base from V and 8 bases from J, with 14 bases between. The length of the CDR3 is 14 residues.

This clone was detected a few times. The genes are TRBV30 and TRBJ1-2; 10 bases match TRBD1. Germline loops: CDR1 GTSNPN, CDR2 SVGIG (reference sequence). CDR3 size: 14 residues. Unmatched junction bases numbered 10, after V lost 4 bases and J lost 8 bases. Written as DNA, the CDR3 is TGTGCCTGGAAGCGGGACAGGGGATCGCGCGGCTACACCTTC. Amino acid sequence: CAWKRDRGSRGYTF.

The chain joins TRBV19 to TRBJ2-5, with D unclear. Trimming cost V 5 bases and J 0 bases, with 19 bases left between them. Germline CDR1 LNHDA, CDR2 SQIVND (reference sequence). This CDR3 has 17 amino acids. The CDR3 DNA reads as TGTGCCAGTAGTTCCTTCTCTAGAGGTTCGTACCAAGAGACCCAGTACTTC. It encodes CASSSFSRGSYQETQYF. Full variable domain (rest looked up from reference TRBV19 and TRBJ2-5): DGGITQSPKYLFRKEGQNVTLSCEQNLNHDAMYWYRQDPGQGLRLIYYSQIVNDFQKGDIAEGYSVSREKKESFPLTVTSAQKNPTAFYLCASSSFSRGSYQETQYFGPGTRLLVL.